Following are 20 T cell receptor beta chains from one sample sequenced in a study of CD8 T cells in acute hepatitis C reinfection. Specified time point: naive CD8 control sorted from an acute-time-point sample. Profiling relied on immunoSEQ multiplex PCR, and the TCRdb table lists in-frame clones only, not all of them. The table lists 35,000 to 40,000 clones, more than 75% of them singletons. Material for sequencing was naive CD8+ T cells from PBMCs. The receptor set was obtained from a man younger than 40 with chronic hepatitis C.

The chain combines TRBV11-1 with TRBJ2-1; 10 bases line up with TRBD2. Germline-derived CDR1 and CDR2 are SGHAT and FQDESV (reference sequence). Losses at the gene ends were 5 bases for V and 8 bases for J; bases not matched to a gene: 15. The CDR3 is 17 amino acids. The CDR3 reads CASSPSPSSGSAYEQFF. The CDR3 region has the DNA TGTGCCAGCAGCCCAAGCCCTTCTAGCGGGAGCGCCTATGAGCAGTTCTTC.

The V call is TRBV4-1, the J call TRBJ1-5; D is undetermined. The CDR3 spans 13 residues. Germline loops: CDR1 MGHRA, CDR2 YSYEKL. Trimming took 0 bases from V and 6 from J, leaving 6 bases between them. The DNA of the CDR3 is TGCGCCAGCAGCCAAGATCGGGGTCAGCCCCAGCATTTT. It translates to CASSQDRGQPQHF.

The chain joins TRBV30 to TRBJ2-7; D is possibly TRBD2 (5 bases). The length of the CDR3 is 13 residues. V was shortened by 0 bases and J by 2 bases, with 8 bases between the two germline ends. Germline values: CDR1 GTSNPN, CDR2 SVGIG (reference sequence). The CDR3 DNA sequence: TGTGCCTGGAGTGTCGGGATACCCTACGAGCAGTACTTC. Residues: CAWSVGIPYEQYF.

The chain employs TRBV5-6 and TRBJ2-3; D may be TRBD2 (5 bases). The CDR3 consists of 14 residues. Germline loops: CDR1 SGHDT, CDR2 YYEEEE. Trimming stripped 1 base from V and 4 bases from J, with 10 bases between. The CDR3 reads CASSLISGPDTQYF. CDR3 nucleotide sequence: TGTGCCAGCAGCTTGATAAGCGGACCAGATACGCAGTATTTT.

The V and J genes are TRBV6-5 and TRBJ1-6; D call uncertain. CDR1 is MNHEY and CDR2 is SVGAGI in the germline V gene. Trimming took off 3 bases at V and 10 bases at J, with 10 bases between the two ends. The CDR3 has 13 amino acids. CDR3 sequence: CASSYGLGSPLHF. Here the CDR3 DNA reads TGTGCCAGCAGTTATGGCTTGGGATCACCCCTCCACTTT.

The chain recombines TRBV7-3 with TRBJ2-1, with D maybe TRBD2 (5 bases). CDR3 length: 15 amino acids. The V gene lost 6 bases and the J gene lost 6 bases, with 18 bases spanning the gap. CDR1 is SGHTA and CDR2 is FQGTGA in the germline V gene. Here the CDR3 DNA reads TGTGCCAGCAGTTCCCCAGGCAGGACTTTCAATGAGCAGTTCTTC. Amino acid sequence: CASSSPGRTFNEQFF.

This chain connects TRBV19 to TRBJ1-2; D is perhaps TRBD1 (6 bases). Germline V gene lookup returns CDR1 LNHDA and CDR2 SQIVND (reference sequence). V was cut by 5 bases and J by 2 bases, with 9 bases left in between. CDR3 size: 13 residues. The CDR3 sequence: CASSPGVNYGYTF. The CDR3 DNA reads as TGTGCCAGTAGTCCAGGGGTAAACTATGGCTACACCTTC.

V and J are TRBV4-1 and TRBJ2-6, with a possible D match to TRBD2 (5 bases). This CDR3 region has 17 residues. V lost 5 bases and J 2 bases, leaving 16 bases between the germline ends. Germline V gene lookup returns CDR1 MGHRA and CDR2 YSYEKL. This CDR3 reads CASSYQTKGAGANVLTF. The DNA of the CDR3 is TGCGCCAGCAGCTATCAGACTAAGGGAGCTGGGGCCAACGTCCTGACTTTC.

The chain uses TRBV6-5 and TRBJ2-2; D is undetermined. The germline gives CDR1 MNHEY, CDR2 SVGAGI. The V end lost 0 bases, the J end lost 6 bases, and 5 bases lay between the germline ends. There are 13 residues in the CDR3. CDR3 sequence (DNA): TGTGCCAGCAGTTACTCGAGGTCCGGGGAGCTGTTTTTT. Its translation is CASSYSRSGELFF.

The chain employs TRBV27 and TRBJ2-1; possibly TRBD1 for D (5 bases). Deletions cut 5 bases from V and 1 base from J, with 9 bases between. This CDR3 is 14 amino acids long. CDR1 is MNHEY and CDR2 is SMNVEV in the germline V gene (reference sequence). Written as DNA, the CDR3 is TGTGCCAGCAGTATTAAGGGGTCCTACAATGAGCAGTTCTTC. Encoded protein: CASSIKGSYNEQFF.

V is TRBV7-2 and J is TRBJ2-7; D not resolved. V lost 1 base and J lost 2, with 18 bases in between. The CDR3 has 17 residues. Germline-derived CDR1 and CDR2 are SGHTA and FQGNSA. For the CDR3, the DNA is TGTGCCAGCAGCTTAGATGAGTCGGCCCCGAAGGCCTACGAGCAGTACTTC. Its protein product is CASSLDESAPKAYEQYF.

This clone was seen once. The chain uses TRBV5-1 and TRBJ2-1; 11 bases are shared with TRBD2. V dropped 4 bases and J dropped 6; count of bases not matched to a gene: 6. This CDR3 contains 15 residues. CDR1 is SGHRS, CDR2 YFSETQ, per germline. CDR3 in amino acids: CASSASGRSINEQFF. The CDR3 DNA follows: TGCGCCAGCAGCGCTAGCGGGAGGTCCATCAATGAGCAGTTCTTC. Complete variable domain (other parts from reference TRBV5-1 and TRBJ2-1): KAGVTQTPRYLIKTRGQQVTLSCSPISGHRSVSWYQQTPGQGLQFLFEYFSETQRNKGNFPGRFSGRQFSNSRSEMNVSTLELGDSALYLCASSASGRSINEQFFGPGTRLTVL.

V gene TRBV11-2 combines with J gene TRBJ2-7, with 12 bases fitting TRBD1. The length of the CDR3 is 16 residues. CDR1 is SGHAT, CDR2 FQNNGV, per germline. Unmatched junction bases numbered 5, after V lost 0 bases and J lost 5 bases. Here the CDR3 reads CASSLEEGQGANEQYF. As DNA, the CDR3 is TGTGCCAGCAGCTTAGAGGAGGGACAGGGGGCTAACGAGCAGTACTTC.

This chain uses TRBV29-1 with TRBJ1-1; 7 bases are a match to TRBD1. There are 13 residues in the CDR3. Germline CDR1 and CDR2: SQVTM and ANQGSEA. J lost 5 bases, V lost 5 bases, and 8 bases had no gene match. The CDR3 nucleotides are TGCAGCGTTATAACAGGGGCGGTAACTGAAGCTTTCTTT. This encodes CSVITGAVTEAFF. The full variable domain, in which reference TRBV29-1 and TRBJ1-1 provide the parts outside the CDR3, is SAVISQKPSRDICQRGTSLTIQCQVDSQVTMMFWYRQQPGQSLTLIATANQGSEATYESGFVIDKFPISRPNLTFSTLTVSNMSPEDSSIYLCSVITGAVTEAFFGQGTRLTVV.

V and J are TRBV5-6 and TRBJ2-7, with 7 bases aligning to TRBD1. CDR1 SGHDT and CDR2 YYEEEE come from the germline V gene. Trimming took 0 bases from V and 7 from J; bases not matched to a gene: 10. The length of the CDR3 is 15 residues. In DNA form, the CDR3 reads TGTGCCAGCAGCTTGGTAGGACAGGCCAGCTTGGAGCAGTACTTC. Translated: CASSLVGQASLEQYF.

The V gene is TRBV15, the J gene TRBJ1-3; 9 nucleotides match TRBD1. Per germline, CDR1 LNHNV and CDR2 YYDKDF (reference sequence). The J segment lost 2 bases and the V segment lost 3 bases, leaving 5 bases of the junction unmatched. The CDR3 spans 16 residues. Written as DNA, the CDR3 is TGTGCCACCAGCAGGGACAGGGGAGGTCCTGGAAACACCATATATTTT. Amino acid sequence: CATSRDRGGPGNTIYF.

The CDR3 bases are TGTGCCAGCAGCGACGGACTGACGAGCACAGATACGCAGTATTTT. Translation: CASSDGLTSTDTQYF. V gene TRBV7-9 combines with J gene TRBJ2-3; D might be TRBD2 (5 bases). Germline V gene lookup returns CDR1 SEHNR and CDR2 FQNEAQ (reference sequence). V dropped 5 bases and J dropped 0 bases, with 12 bases sitting between them. The CDR3 length is 15 residues.

The CDR3 spells CASRVAGGSMDEQFF. The CDR3 DNA sequence: TGTGCCAGCAGGGTAGCGGGAGGGTCTATGGATGAGCAGTTCTTC. The J gene is TRBJ2-1, the V gene TRBV7-9, with 11 bases fitting TRBD2. This CDR3 has 15 residues. The V segment lost 6 bases and the J segment 8 bases; nucleotides outside the gene matches: 9. Germline V gives CDR1 SEHNR, CDR2 FQNEAQ (reference sequence). Drawing the rest from reference TRBV7-9 and TRBJ2-1, the complete variable domain is DTGVSQNPRHKITKRGQNVTFRCDPISEHNRLYWYRQTLGQGPEFLTYFQNEAQLEKSRLLSDRFSAERPKGSFSTLEIQRTEQGDSAMYLCASRVAGGSMDEQFFGPGTRLTVL.

The rearrangement joins TRBV4-3 to TRBJ1-1, with 7 bases that match TRBD1. The CDR3 is 15 residues long. Trimming at V came to 2 bases and at J to 1 base, leaving 4 bases not matched to a gene. Germline values: CDR1 LGHNA, CDR2 YSLEER. The CDR3 loop is CASSQSDRWNTEAFF. The CDR3 DNA reads as TGCGCCAGCAGCCAATCGGACAGGTGGAACACTGAAGCTTTCTTT.

This clone was detected a few times. The chain combines TRBV28 with TRBJ1-6; TRBD1 is a possible D gene (6 bases). CDR1 and CDR2 from the germline V gene are MDHEN and SYDVKM. The CDR3 loop spans 13 amino acids. The V end lost 9 bases, the J end lost 4 bases, and 10 bases lay between the germline ends. CDR3 protein: CASITGYNSPLHF. For the CDR3, the DNA is TGTGCCAGTATAACAGGGTATAATTCACCCCTCCACTTT.